The 29 T cell receptor beta chains below were found in one sample sequenced in a study. TCRdb reanalysed the 5' RACE reads using MiXCR and keeps one entry per CDR3 protein. The table includes about 42,000 distinct CDR3 sequences, under 25% detected once. Cells sorted as Tregs were CD4+, CD25+ and CD127-/low. The specimen sequenced was Tregs sorted from blood. The receptor source for this set is a female donor with breast cancer.

This clonotype has just a few counts. The gene calls are TRBV2 and TRBJ2-7; TRBD1 agrees at 9 bases. The V gene's germline CDR1 is SNHLY and CDR2 FYNNEI. The CDR3 is 14 residues long. Losses at the gene ends were 3 bases for V and 2 bases for J; bases not matched to a gene: 2. The CDR3 DNA sequence: TGTGCCAGCAGTGAGAGACAGGGGGCCTACGAGCAGTACTTC. This sequence encodes CASSERQGAYEQYF. Variable domain in full (rest from reference TRBV2 and TRBJ2-7): EPEVTQTPSHQVTQMGQEVILRCVPISNHLYFYWYRQILGQKVEFLVSFYNNEISEKSEIFDDQFSVERPDGSNFTLKIRSTKLEDSAMYFCASSERQGAYEQYFGPGTRLTVT.

As concerns this clonotype: A much more abundant neighbour one base away suggests this may be a read error. This CDR3 is missing its conserved last phenylalanine or tryptophan, likely due to a read error. CDR3 nucleotides: TGTGCCAGCAGCTCGCAGCGGGAGGTTAGGCATGAGCAGTTCTCC. Translated, it gives CASSSQREVRHEQFS. The chain combines TRBV5-6 with TRBJ2-1, with TRBD2 identical over 9 bases. The CDR3 is 15 residues long. Per the germline V gene, CDR1 is SGHDT and CDR2 is YYEEEE. J lost 8 bases, V lost 3 bases, and 9 bases had no gene match.

A few counts support this clonotype. With a much larger clone just one base away, this may be a read error. The gene calls are TRBV20-1 and TRBJ2-7; either TRBD1 or TRBD2 may supply D (5 bases each). Per the germline V gene, CDR1 is DFQATT and CDR2 is SNEGSKA (reference sequence). The CDR3 is 15 amino acids. CDR3 DNA: TGCAGTACTAGACCTAATCCGGGTCAGGGCTACGAGCAGTACTTC. Translation gives CSTRPNPGQGYEQYF.

This clonotype was found once. A much larger clone lies one base from this, so it may be a read error. The chain recombines TRBV6-5 with TRBJ2-7; possible D gene TRBD2, 6 bases. The V gene's germline CDR1 is MNHEY and CDR2 SVGAGI. The CDR3 totals 13 residues. The CDR3 loop reads CASSYSGSYEQHF. Written as DNA, the CDR3 is TGTGCCAGCAGTTATAGCGGATCCTACGAGCAGCACTTC.

A few counts support this clonotype. At one end the junction does not follow the germline gene, possibly because of a read error. The genes are TRBV5-6 and TRBJ2-7, with D possibly matching TRBD2 (6 bases). Germline V gives CDR1 SGHDT, CDR2 YYEEEE. This CDR3 has 12 amino acids. In DNA, the CDR3 is TGTGCCAGCAGCTTGTCGCCTAGCGCCCTTTCTTTC. Its translation: CASSLSPSALSF.

This clonotype was observed many times. This rearrangement joins TRBV7-9 to TRBJ1-1; D unresolved. The germline V gene encodes CDR1 SEHNR and CDR2 FQNEAQ (reference sequence). V was clipped by 1 base and J by 1 base, with 7 bases between them. This CDR3 spans 14 amino acids. The CDR3 DNA reads TGTGCCAGCAGCTTAGTTTTGGGGAACACTGAAGCTTTCTTT. This translates into CASSLVLGNTEAFF.

At least ten counts were recorded for this clonotype. The V call is TRBV9, the J call TRBJ1-6; D might be TRBD1 (6 bases). Trimming took off 3 bases at V and 7 bases at J, with 20 bases between the two ends. The germline V gene has CDR1 SGDLS and CDR2 YYNGEE. This CDR3 contains 17 residues. As DNA, the CDR3 is TGTGCCAGCAGCGCCCTACGGGACATCCGGGGGAATTCACCCCTCCACTTT. This sequence encodes CASSALRDIRGNSPLHF.

This clonotype has ten or more counts. The rearrangement joins TRBV29-1 to TRBJ2-7; D gene unclear. CDR1 SQVTM and CDR2 ANQGSEA come from the germline V gene. V lost 4 bases and J 2 bases, leaving 15 bases between the germline ends. The CDR3 loop spans 14 amino acids. The CDR3 loop reads CSVAPKGSTYEQYF. Written as DNA, the CDR3 is TGCAGCGTTGCCCCGAAAGGGTCCACCTACGAGCAGTACTTC.

The genes are TRBV2 and TRBJ2-7; 8 bases are a match to TRBD2. Germline V gene data show CDR1 as SNHLY and CDR2 as FYNNEI. The CDR3 is 13 residues long. V dropped 7 bases and J dropped 4; count of bases not matched to a gene: 6. CDR3 coding DNA: TGTGCCAGCACTTTACTAGCGGATTACGAGCAGTACTTC. Translating gives CASTLLADYEQYF. The full variable domain, completed using reference TRBV2 and TRBJ2-7, is EPEVTQTPSHQVTQMGQEVILRCVPISNHLYFYWYRQILGQKVEFLVSFYNNEISEKSEIFDDQFSVERPDGSNFTLKIRSTKLEDSAMYFCASTLLADYEQYFGPGTRLTVT.

Comments on this clonotype: The CDR3 ends on some other residue instead of the conserved phenylalanine or tryptophan, so this is likely a read error. J is TRBJ2-3 and V is TRBV12-3 or TRBV12-4; tentative D call: TRBD1 (5 bases). This CDR3 comprises 15 residues. Trimming removed 6 bases at V and 0 bases at J, with 13 bases between. The CDR3 protein is CASRSGQGSTDTQYV. The CDR3 DNA reads TGTGCCAGCAGGTCCGGACAAGGTAGCACAGATACGCAGTATGTT.

This clonotype occurred once. A single base separates this from a much larger clone, so it may be a read error. The V and J genes are TRBV6-2 or TRBV6-3 and TRBJ2-5; 10 bases match TRBD2. With 8 bases clipped from V and 0 bases from J, the junction kept 9 bases outside the gene matches. CDR3 length: 16 amino acids. Looked up from germline, CDR1 is MNHEY and CDR2 is SVGEGT. CDR3: CASGSGLAEYQETQYF. CDR3 nucleotides: TGTGCCAGCGGTTCCGGACTAGCGGAGTACCAAGAGACCCAGTACTTC.

This clonotype occurred once. A much larger clone differs by one base, so this may be a read error. The J gene is TRBJ1-5, the V gene TRBV5-6; TRBD1 might be the D (5 bases). The CDR3 contains 15 residues. The germline CDR1 and CDR2 sequences are SGHDT and YYEEEE. The CDR3 is CAGSSGAKGNQPQHF. The CDR3 nucleotides are TGTGCCGGCAGCTCCGGGGCCAAAGGGAATCAGCCCCAGCATTTT.

This clonotype was seen repeatedly, ten times or more. The V gene is TRBV12-3 or TRBV12-4, the J gene TRBJ1-2; D uncertain. The CDR3 runs 13 residues. Trimming pared 5 bases from V and 6 bases from J, leaving 13 bases between. CDR3 loop: CASSVRHTNGYTF. In nucleotides, the CDR3 is TGTGCCAGCAGTGTACGTCACACGAATGGCTACACCTTC.

The chain employs TRBV5-5 and TRBJ2-1; D gene unclear. The CDR3 extends over 14 amino acids. Germline V lookup: CDR1 SGHKS, CDR2 YYEKEE (reference sequence). V lost 0 bases and J lost 1, with 5 bases in between. CDR3 DNA: TGTGCCAGCAGCTTGGAAGGGTCCTACAATGAGCAGTTCTTC. Protein: CASSLEGSYNEQFF.

This clonotype was counted a single time. A much larger clone differs by one base, so this may be a read error. The rearrangement uses TRBV20-1 and TRBJ2-5; 7 nucleotides line up with TRBD2. V lost 7 bases, J lost 5 bases, and 16 bases stayed unmatched. The V gene's germline CDR1 is DFQATT and CDR2 SNEGSKA (reference sequence). This CDR3 contains 15 residues. CDR3 DNA sequence: TGCAGTGTCAGGTCCTGGGGGGAGGGCGAGGAGACCCAGTACTTC. Protein: CSVRSWGEGEETQYF.

This clonotype has more than one count but fewer than ten. V is TRBV27 and J is TRBJ2-1; unclear D gene. From germline, CDR1 is MNHEY and CDR2 SMNVEV (reference sequence). The CDR3 covers 15 residues. V dropped 0 bases and J dropped 6 bases, with 12 bases sitting between them. The CDR3 DNA sequence: TGTGCCAGCAGTTTATCGACGTCTAGTAGCAATGAGCAGTTCTTC. It encodes CASSLSTSSSNEQFF.

CDR3: CASSVLGSCGYTF. The CDR3 DNA reads TGTGCCAGCAGCGTACTGGGTTCCTGTGGCTACACCTTC. The rearrangement uses TRBV9 and TRBJ1-2; the D is unclear. V was trimmed by 1 base and J by 7 bases, leaving 11 bases between them. CDR1 and CDR2 (germline): SGDLS, YYNGEE. The CDR3 spans 13 residues.

The table lists this clonotype with many counts. The chain recombines TRBV20-1 with TRBJ1-6; 9 nucleotides line up with TRBD1. V was pared by 7 bases and J by 9 bases, with 13 bases of the junction left unmatched. The CDR3 runs 15 residues. Per germline, CDR1 DFQATT and CDR2 SNEGSKA (reference sequence). DNA of the CDR3: TGCAGTGGATCTAACAGGGGGCTTTCACTTTCACCCCTCCACTTT. Translated, it gives CSGSNRGLSLSPLHF.

This clonotype was seen more than once but under ten times. V gene TRBV7-9 combines with J gene TRBJ2-7, with D possibly being TRBD1 or TRBD2 (6 bases each). Germline V gene data show CDR1 as SEHNR and CDR2 as FQNEAQ (reference sequence). The CDR3 spans 14 residues. V was shortened by 1 base and J by 2 bases, with 9 bases between the two germline ends. For the CDR3, the DNA is TGTGCCAGCAGCTTAGAGGGGGGACCCTACGAGCAGTACTTC. Amino acid sequence: CASSLEGGPYEQYF.

At least ten counts were recorded for this clonotype. The chain combines TRBV29-1 with TRBJ2-1; 8 positions agree with TRBD1. Germline V gives CDR1 SQVTM, CDR2 ANQGSEA. This CDR3 is built from 13 residues. V lost 4 bases and J lost 5; bases outside the gene matches: 4. Here the CDR3 reads CSVGTGLDNEQFF. CDR3 bases: TGCAGCGTTGGGACAGGGCTGGACAATGAGCAGTTCTTC.

With regard to this clonotype: With a much larger clone just one base away, this may be a read error. The chain combines TRBV28 with TRBJ2-1; D unclear. CDR3 size: 14 residues. The germline V gene has CDR1 MDHEN and CDR2 SYDVKM. CDR3: CASSLFVSYNEQSF. In DNA, the CDR3 is TGTGCCAGCAGTTTATTCGTCTCCTACAATGAGCAGTCCTTC.

The table lists this clonotype with a count of one. A read error is possible here, since a much larger clone lies one base away. Since no conserved phenylalanine or tryptophan closes the CDR3, a read error is the likely cause. The V and J genes are TRBV28 and TRBJ1-1; tentative D call: TRBD1 (5 bases). Germline values: CDR1 MDHEN, CDR2 SYDVKM. CDR3 length: 15 amino acids. The ends were cut back, 6 bases at V and 1 base at J, with 15 bases in the middle. The CDR3: CASSPGTLRNTEAFS. The CDR3 DNA reads as TGTGCCAGCAGCCCCGGGACTCTGAGGAACACTGAAGCTTTCTCT.

The table lists this clonotype with many counts. The chain carries TRBV5-6 and TRBJ2-7; the match to TRBD1 covers 12 bases. Per germline, CDR1 SGHDT and CDR2 YYEEEE. J was trimmed by 2 bases and V by 4 bases; bases with no gene match: 1. The CDR3 totals 14 residues. DNA of the CDR3: TGTGCCAGCAGCGGGGACAGGGGGCCCTACGAGCAGTACTTC. It specifies CASSGDRGPYEQYF. The variable domain in full, completed from reference TRBV5-6 and TRBJ2-7, reads DAGVTQSPTHLIKTRGQQVTLRCSPKSGHDTVSWYQQALGQGPQFIFQYYEEEERQRGNFPDRFSGHQFPNYSSELNVNALLLGDSALYLCASSGDRGPYEQYFGPGTRLTVT.

This clonotype appeared many times. The chain combines TRBV6-5 with TRBJ2-6, with TRBD1 as a possible D gene (6 bases). The CDR3 is 15 amino acids. CDR1 is MNHEY and CDR2 is SVGAGI in the germline V gene. Between the trimmed V and J ends, which lost 5 bases and 1 base, there was a span of 9 bases. The CDR3 sequence is CASSETGSGANVLTF. DNA of the CDR3: TGTGCCAGCAGTGAAACAGGGTCTGGGGCCAACGTCCTGACTTTC.

This sequence joins TRBV5-1 and TRBJ2-7, with D tentatively TRBD2 (5 bases). Trimming cost V 2 bases and J 5 bases, with 11 bases left between them. Germline V gene lookup returns CDR1 SGHRS and CDR2 YFSETQ. This CDR3 is built from 13 residues. Here the CDR3 reads CASSLGGPDEQYF. Written as DNA, the CDR3 is TGCGCCAGCAGCTTAGGCGGGCCCGACGAGCAGTACTTC.

This clonotype was counted many times. The rearrangement joins TRBV6-1 to TRBJ1-5; possibly TRBD1 for D (6 bases). From germline, CDR1 is MNHNS and CDR2 SASEGT. This CDR3 has 16 amino acids. V was cut by 6 bases and J by 3 bases, with 18 bases left in between. CDR3 nucleotides: TGTGCCAGCAGCGAGAGGACAGATTCCTTCAATCAGCCCCAGCATTTT. Protein product: CASSERTDSFNQPQHF.

A word on this clonotype: With a much larger clone just one base away, this may be a read error. This chain links TRBV6-2 or TRBV6-3 with TRBJ1-5; 8 positions match TRBD1. The CDR3 runs 18 residues. From germline, CDR1 is MNHEY and CDR2 SVGEGT. The V and J ends lost 5 bases and 2 bases, in that order; junction bases with no gene match: 14. The DNA for the CDR3 is TGTGCCAGCAGTCCGAGACAGGGGAGGCCCAGTGGCAATCAGCCCCAGCATTTT. It encodes CASSPRQGRPSGNQPQHF.

The sample holds many counts of this clonotype. The V and J genes are TRBV29-1 and TRBJ1-4, with D uncertain. The CDR3 consists of 12 residues. Trimming took 6 bases from V and 5 from J, leaving 10 bases between them. The germline V gene has CDR1 SQVTM and CDR2 ANQGSEA. For the CDR3, the DNA is TGCAGCGTCAAGGACGAGAATGAAAAACTGTTTTTT. Its translation: CSVKDENEKLFF.

This clonotype has more than one count but fewer than ten. J is TRBJ2-7 and V is TRBV20-1, with 13 bases matching TRBD2. The CDR3 sequence is 15 residues long. Germline loops: CDR1 DFQATT, CDR2 SNEGSKA (reference sequence). The V gene end was trimmed by 3 bases and the J gene end by 3 bases; junction bases not matched to a gene: 5. The CDR3 coding sequence is TGCAGTGCTAGGGTTCGACTAGCGGGAGGCTACGAGCAGTACTTC. Its translation is CSARVRLAGGYEQYF.